The 22 T cell receptor beta chains in this list originate from one sample, sequenced in a study of radiotherapy plus CTLA-4 blockade in lung cancer. The assay was immunoSEQ multiplex PCR, and TCRdb's table has in-frame clones only and misses some. The sample comprises roughly 90,000 clones, around 78% of which are singletons, and approximately 3.9% rests with the top ten. The sequencing here drew on peripheral blood, taken from a patient treated with radiotherapy plus ipilimumab. The receptors stem from a human donor with non-small cell lung cancer who had a partial response to radiotherapy plus ipilimumab. Some clones in this sample may be carry-over from other donors' samples.

The V and J genes are TRBV25-1 and TRBJ2-7; no reliable D call. V shed 1 base and J shed 0 bases, with 10 bases lying between them. The germline V gene has CDR1 MGHDK and CDR2 SYGVNS. This CDR3 contains 15 residues. CDR3 sequence (DNA): TGTGCCAGCAGTGAATTCGGCGGAGACTCCTACGAGCAGTACTTC. Its protein product is CASSEFGGDSYEQYF.

The chain carries TRBV29-1 and TRBJ2-6, with D tentatively TRBD1 (5 bases). CDR3 size: 14 residues. The germline gives CDR1 SQVTM, CDR2 ANQGSEA. Trimming left V 6 bases short and J 1 base short, with 10 bases between. For the CDR3, the DNA is TGCAGCGTCGCAGGGTCATCTGGGGCCAACGTCCTGACTTTC. Its protein is CSVAGSSGANVLTF.

This chain connects TRBV19 to TRBJ1-2, with 9 bases matching TRBD1. The V gene's germline CDR1 is LNHDA and CDR2 SQIVND (reference sequence). The CDR3 is 16 residues long. J was trimmed by 5 bases and V by 7 bases; bases with no gene match: 14. CDR3 in amino acids: CASTKQTEGQGYGYTF. The CDR3 DNA reads TGTGCCAGTACTAAACAGACGGAAGGACAGGGGTATGGCTACACCTTC.

V gene TRBV5-4 combines with J gene TRBJ2-7, with 7 bases identical to TRBD1. The ends lost 4 bases at V and 3 bases at J; junction bases unmatched: 4. CDR1 SGHNT and CDR2 YYREEE come from the germline V gene (reference sequence). This CDR3 is built from 13 residues. For the CDR3, the DNA is TGTGCCAGCAGCCCGGACAGGAGCTACGAGCAGTACTTC. It is translated as CASSPDRSYEQYF.

The CDR3 spells CAWSVRRDRGRVGDTEAFF. The CDR3 bases are TGTGCCTGGAGTGTACGGAGGGACAGGGGGCGGGTGGGTGACACTGAAGCTTTCTTT. This sequence joins TRBV30 and TRBJ1-1, with 12 bases identical to TRBD1. V shed 0 bases, J shed 3 bases, and the junction held 14 bases outside the gene matches. The CDR3 runs to 19 residues. CDR1 and CDR2 from the germline V gene are GTSNPN and SVGIG (reference sequence).

CDR3: CASSYGTSREQYF. CDR3 coding DNA: TGTGCCAGCAGTTACGGGACTAGCAGGGAGCAGTACTTC. This sequence joins TRBV6-5 and TRBJ2-7; 9 nucleotides line up with TRBD2. The germline V gene encodes CDR1 MNHEY and CDR2 SVGAGI. Trimming took 2 bases from V and 7 from J; bases not matched to a gene: 3. This CDR3 is 13 amino acids long.

This sequence joins TRBV6-6 and TRBJ2-7; 10 positions match TRBD1. CDR3 size: 13 residues. The trim removed 6 bases at V and 3 bases at J, leaving 2 bases unmatched. Per germline, CDR1 MNHNY and CDR2 SVGAGI (reference sequence). CDR3 sequence (DNA): TGTGCCAGCAGGGGACAGGGGATCTACGAGCAGTACTTC. Translation: CASRGQGIYEQYF.

The chain combines TRBV19 with TRBJ1-1; D possibly corresponds to TRBD1 (6 bases). CDR1 LNHDA and CDR2 SQIVND come from the germline V gene (reference sequence). The V gene lost 0 bases and the J gene lost 5 bases, with 13 bases spanning the gap. This CDR3 contains 15 residues. The CDR3 spells CASSIDSAGETEAFF. Here the CDR3 DNA reads TGTGCCAGTAGTATAGATTCGGCAGGGGAGACTGAAGCTTTCTTT.

The chain uses TRBV27 and TRBJ1-6; 9 bases line up with TRBD1. The CDR3 spans 15 residues. The J segment lost 10 bases and the V segment lost 3 bases, leaving 7 bases of the junction unmatched. Germline V gives CDR1 MNHEY, CDR2 SMNVEV (reference sequence). The CDR3 spells CASSFRQGVDSPLHF. DNA of the CDR3: TGTGCCAGCAGTTTCCGACAGGGGGTTGACTCACCCCTCCACTTT.

The chain joins TRBV9 to TRBJ2-1, with 10 bases aligning to TRBD2. The CDR3 is 22 amino acids. Germline V gene sequence: CDR1 SGDLS, CDR2 YYNGEE. The V gene end was trimmed by 0 bases and the J gene end by 4 bases; junction bases not matched to a gene: 22. In nucleotides, the CDR3 is TGTGCCAGCAGCGTAGCTTTGGGGGGGTCTAGCGGGAGTTTTAGCGGTTACAATGAGCAGTTCTTC. This gives the protein CASSVALGGSSGSFSGYNEQFF.

The chain uses TRBV9 and TRBJ2-2; D unresolved. V dropped 3 bases and J dropped 6 bases, with 9 bases sitting between them. The CDR3 loop spans 13 amino acids. Germline V lookup: CDR1 SGDLS, CDR2 YYNGEE. The CDR3 bases are TGTGCCAGCAGCGGCACAACAGCCGGGGAGCTGTTTTTT. It yields the protein CASSGTTAGELFF.

The V and J genes are TRBV19 and TRBJ1-5, with TRBD1 as a possible D gene (6 bases). V lost 3 bases to trimming and J lost 6 bases, with 18 bases between them. Germline V gives CDR1 LNHDA, CDR2 SQIVND (reference sequence). The CDR3 extends over 16 amino acids. The CDR3 loop reads CASSIGDTPVSQPQHF. For the CDR3, the DNA is TGTGCCAGTAGTATTGGGGACACTCCCGTAAGTCAGCCCCAGCATTTT. Variable domain in full (rest from reference TRBV19 and TRBJ1-5): DGGITQSPKYLFRKEGQNVTLSCEQNLNHDAMYWYRQDPGQGLRLIYYSQIVNDFQKGDIAEGYSVSREKKESFPLTVTSAQKNPTAFYLCASSIGDTPVSQPQHFGDGTRLSIL.

The CDR3 loop reads CASSVWTAINSPLHF. For the CDR3, the DNA is TGTGCCAGCAGTGTTTGGACAGCTATTAATTCACCCCTCCACTTT. V usage is TRBV2 and J usage is TRBJ1-6; possible D gene TRBD1, 6 bases. The germline V gene has CDR1 SNHLY and CDR2 FYNNEI. This CDR3 is built from 15 residues. Trimming took off 4 bases at V and 6 bases at J, with 13 bases between the two ends.

This clone was counted a few times. The chain combines TRBV6-4 with TRBJ2-3, with 11 bases identical to TRBD2. This CDR3 has 16 residues. Germline V gives CDR1 MRHNA, CDR2 SNTAGT. V trimming: 5 bases; J trimming: 3 bases; junction bases outside the gene matches: 7. The CDR3 spells CASSPQTSGATDTQYF. CDR3 DNA sequence: TGTGCCAGCAGTCCGCAGACTAGCGGGGCTACAGATACGCAGTATTTT.

The V and J genes are TRBV6-5 and TRBJ1-1; D is unresolved. Between the trimmed V and J ends, which lost 5 bases and 1 base, there was a span of 5 bases. The CDR3 sequence is 12 residues long. CDR1 and CDR2 (germline): MNHEY, SVGAGI. CDR3 sequence (DNA): TGTGCCAGCAGTCCAGAGAACACTGAAGCTTTCTTT. Translation: CASSPENTEAFF.

This chain joins TRBV6-5 and TRBJ2-3; D call uncertain. CDR1 and CDR2 from the germline V gene are MNHEY and SVGAGI. The CDR3 is made up of 12 amino acids. The germline V and J ends were trimmed by 6 bases and 1 base, with 5 bases remaining between them. DNA for the CDR3: TGTGCCAGCAGGAGGCGCACAGATACGCAGTATTTT. Protein product: CASRRRTDTQYF.

The chain has TRBV19 and TRBJ2-3; TRBD1 matches at 8 bases. CDR1 and CDR2 from the germline V gene are LNHDA and SQIVND (reference sequence). V trimming: 7 bases; J trimming: 3 bases; junction bases outside the gene matches: 3. The CDR3 is made up of 13 amino acids. Here the CDR3 DNA reads TGTGCCAGTAACACAGGGGGTACAGATACGCAGTATTTT. It encodes CASNTGGTDTQYF.

The chain joins TRBV27 to TRBJ2-7, with D possibly being TRBD1 (5 bases). Germline values: CDR1 MNHEY, CDR2 SMNVEV (reference sequence). Between the trimmed V and J ends, which lost 2 bases and 2 bases, there was a span of 13 bases. The CDR3 is made up of 15 amino acids. The CDR3 DNA sequence: TGTGCCAGCAGTTTAAAGGCAGGGTTAGCCTACGAGCAGTACTTC. It encodes CASSLKAGLAYEQYF.

This chain uses TRBV11-2 with TRBJ2-3; tentative D call: TRBD1 (5 bases). The germline V gene has CDR1 SGHAT and CDR2 FQNNGV. CDR3 length equals 14 residues. V was trimmed by 6 bases and J by 4 bases, leaving 14 bases between them. The chain's CDR3 is CASSSDSGPDTQYF. The CDR3 nucleotides read TGTGCCAGCAGTTCAGACTCAGGGCCAGATACGCAGTATTTT.

The chain uses TRBV10-2 and TRBJ2-3; D gene ambiguous. Germline CDR1 and CDR2: WSHSY and SAAADI. The length of the CDR3 is 10 residues. V was clipped by 8 bases and J by 5 bases, with 5 bases between them. The CDR3 DNA reads as TGCGCCAGCCCCGGAGATACGCAGTATTTT. Its translation is CASPGDTQYF.

This rearrangement joins TRBV6-5 to TRBJ2-7; TRBD1 aligns across 8 bases. The CDR3 runs 15 residues. V shed 5 bases and J 6 bases; nucleotides not matched to a gene: 12. Looked up from germline, CDR1 is MNHEY and CDR2 is SVGAGI. DNA of the CDR3: TGTGCCAGCAGTGGAGGACAGGGCCAAGGTCGCGAGCAGTACTTC. Translating gives CASSGGQGQGREQYF.

The CDR3 DNA reads TGCGCCAGCAGCCAAGCTCCAGCCTCTAGCGCCAGCTCCTACAATGAGCAGTTCTTC. Its protein is CASSQAPASSASSYNEQFF. This rearrangement joins TRBV4-1 to TRBJ2-1; the D gene is possibly TRBD2 (6 bases). The CDR3 is 19 residues long. Deletions cut 1 base from V and 0 bases from J, with 19 bases between. Looked up from germline, CDR1 is MGHRA and CDR2 is YSYEKL.